The rows below give T cell receptor beta chains drawn from one sample of a study of cytomegalovirus exposure and HLA in healthy donors. Clones were read by immunoSEQ multiplex PCR, and TCRdb kept only the in-frame ones, dropping some. The table shows 150,000 to 200,000 clones, with less than 90% occurring only once. The sample comprised PBMCs. The receptors stem from a woman in her twenties or thirties in good health and CMV-seronegative. CDR3s include the opening cysteine and the closing phenylalanine or tryptophan. Fields, in order: V gene, clone size, D gene, J gene, CDR3 protein, CDR3 DNA. D genes are given only for firm matches. Where a row states a size, it is once, few, many or the class of an expanded clone; other rows omit it.

v_call: TRBV28; clone_size: .; d_call: .; j_call: TRBJ1-4; cdr3_aa: CASSVEGRGNEKLFF; cdr3_nt: TGTGCCAGCAGCGTCGAGGGTCGTGGTAATGAAAAACTGTTTTTT
v_call: TRBV20-1; clone_size: .; d_call: .; j_call: TRBJ2-5; cdr3_aa: CSGEAQETQYF; cdr3_nt: TGCAGTGGGGAAGCTCAAGAGACCCAGTACTTC
v_call: TRBV4-2; clone_size: few; d_call: .; j_call: TRBJ1-5; cdr3_aa: CASSQDPGPGNQPQHF; cdr3_nt: TGTGCCAGCAGCCAAGATCCGGGGCCGGGCAATCAGCCCCAGCATTTT
v_call: TRBV7-9; clone_size: .; d_call: TRBD2; j_call: TRBJ2-1; cdr3_aa: CASSLSSGGRKEQFF; cdr3_nt: TGTGCCAGCAGCCTATCTAGCGGGGGCCGTAAGGAGCAGTTCTTC
v_call: TRBV6-1; clone_size: few; d_call: .; j_call: TRBJ2-7; cdr3_aa: CASSEGTGSYEQYF; cdr3_nt: TGTGCCAGCAGTGAGGGGACGGGGTCCTACGAGCAGTACTTC
v_call: TRBV18; clone_size: .; d_call: .; j_call: TRBJ1-2; cdr3_aa: CASSPNRDLSDYGYTF; cdr3_nt: TGTGCCAGCTCACCAAACCGGGATCTATCGGACTATGGCTACACCTTC
v_call: TRBV11-3; clone_size: .; d_call: .; j_call: TRBJ2-1; cdr3_aa: CASSKTSISEQFF; cdr3_nt: TGTGCCAGCAGCAAAACTAGCATCAGTGAGCAGTTCTTC
v_call: TRBV9; clone_size: .; d_call: .; j_call: TRBJ1-2; cdr3_aa: CASSGLTDPSTYGYTF; cdr3_nt: TGTGCCAGCAGCGGATTAACGGACCCATCTACCTATGGCTACACCTTC
v_call: TRBV10-2; clone_size: .; d_call: .; j_call: TRBJ1-5; cdr3_aa: CASGVGGISNQPQHF; cdr3_nt: TGCGCCAGCGGCGTCGGCGGAATAAGCAATCAGCCCCAGCATTTT
v_call: TRBV2; clone_size: .; d_call: .; j_call: TRBJ1-5; cdr3_aa: CASTGLEGQPQHF; cdr3_nt: TGTGCCAGCACTGGGCTAGAGGGACAGCCCCAGCATTTT
v_call: TRBV27; clone_size: .; d_call: .; j_call: TRBJ2-5; cdr3_aa: CASSPTPGGGGTQYF; cdr3_nt: TGTGCCAGCAGTCCTACCCCTGGGGGCGGCGGGACCCAGTACTTC
v_call: TRBV6-1; clone_size: .; d_call: .; j_call: TRBJ2-7; cdr3_aa: CASIGAEGQYF; cdr3_nt: TGTGCCAGCATTGGCGCGGAGGGGCAGTACTTC
v_call: TRBV7-6; clone_size: .; d_call: .; j_call: TRBJ2-1; cdr3_aa: CASSLVGDWSSYNEQFF; cdr3_nt: TGTGCCAGCAGCTTAGTGGGCGACTGGAGCTCCTACAATGAGCAGTTCTTC
v_call: TRBV4-3; clone_size: .; d_call: TRBD1; j_call: TRBJ1-3; cdr3_aa: CASSVNPGGGGNTIYF; cdr3_nt: TGCGCCAGCAGTGTGAATCCAGGGGGAGGGGGAAACACCATATATTTT
v_call: TRBV19; clone_size: .; d_call: .; j_call: TRBJ1-1; cdr3_aa: CASTRAGVNTEAFF; cdr3_nt: TGTGCCAGTACGAGGGCAGGGGTGAACACTGAAGCTTTCTTT
v_call: TRBV5-6; clone_size: .; d_call: .; j_call: TRBJ1-2; cdr3_aa: CASSLDMIDYGYTF; cdr3_nt: TGTGCCAGCAGCTTGGATATGATCGACTATGGCTACACCTTC
v_call: TRBV27; clone_size: .; d_call: TRBD1; j_call: TRBJ1-1; cdr3_aa: CASSAYRGLQNTEAFF; cdr3_nt: TGTGCCAGCAGTGCCTACAGGGGCTTGCAGAACACTGAAGCTTTCTTT
v_call: TRBV7-2; clone_size: .; d_call: .; j_call: TRBJ1-1; cdr3_aa: CASSSRGTEAFF; cdr3_nt: TGTGCCAGCAGCTCGCGGGGGACTGAAGCTTTCTTT
v_call: TRBV11-2; clone_size: .; d_call: TRBD1; j_call: TRBJ1-2; cdr3_aa: CASSLGTGPTKF; cdr3_nt: TGTGCCAGCAGCCTTGGGACAGGCCCTACCAAGTTC
v_call: TRBV6-1; clone_size: .; d_call: .; j_call: TRBJ2-5; cdr3_aa: CASSPWDETQYF; cdr3_nt: TGTGCCAGCAGTCCCTGGGATGAGACCCAGTACTTC
v_call: TRBV4-3; clone_size: once; d_call: TRBD1; j_call: TRBJ1-2; cdr3_aa: CASSQTTSGTAYGYTF; cdr3_nt: TGCGCCAGCAGCCAGACAACATCCGGGACAGCTTATGGCTACACCTTC
v_call: TRBV5-5; clone_size: .; d_call: TRBD1; j_call: TRBJ1-3; cdr3_aa: CASSWGQPSGNTIYF; cdr3_nt: TGTGCCAGCAGCTGGGGACAGCCCTCTGGAAACACCATATATTTT
v_call: TRBV27; clone_size: .; d_call: TRBD2; j_call: TRBJ2-7; cdr3_aa: CASSLFGGSEQYF; cdr3_nt: TGTGCCAGCAGTTTATTCGGGGGGAGCGAGCAGTACTTC
v_call: TRBV19; clone_size: .; d_call: TRBD1; j_call: TRBJ2-7; cdr3_aa: CASSIGRGIYEQYF; cdr3_nt: TGTGCCAGTAGTATCGGCAGGGGGATCTACGAGCAGTACTTC
v_call: TRBV11-2; clone_size: .; d_call: .; j_call: TRBJ2-1; cdr3_aa: CASSLFWGSDNEQFF; cdr3_nt: TGTGCCAGCAGCTTATTTTGGGGCTCGGACAATGAGCAGTTCTTC
v_call: TRBV5-1; clone_size: .; d_call: .; j_call: TRBJ2-7; cdr3_aa: CASSQPGASNAEQYF; cdr3_nt: TGCGCCAGCAGCCAGCCCGGGGCTTCAAATGCCGAGCAGTACTTC
v_call: TRBV5-1; clone_size: .; d_call: TRBD1; j_call: TRBJ1-2; cdr3_aa: CASSITGTGIYGYTF; cdr3_nt: TGCGCCAGCAGCATAACCGGGACAGGGATCTATGGCTACACCTTC
v_call: TRBV11-1; clone_size: .; d_call: .; j_call: TRBJ2-2; cdr3_aa: CASSGGPTGELFF; cdr3_nt: TGTGCCAGCAGCGGGGGGCCCACCGGGGAGCTGTTTTTT
v_call: TRBV6-6; clone_size: .; d_call: .; j_call: TRBJ2-7; cdr3_aa: CASTYLTGTYEQYF; cdr3_nt: TGTGCCAGCACTTACCTAACAGGGACCTACGAGCAGTACTTC
v_call: TRBV27; clone_size: .; d_call: .; j_call: TRBJ2-3; cdr3_aa: CASSLAPANTDTQYF; cdr3_nt: TGTGCCAGCAGTTTAGCCCCGGCAAACACAGATACGCAGTATTTT
v_call: TRBV19; clone_size: .; d_call: .; j_call: TRBJ1-1; cdr3_aa: CASSMRPRTDELNTEAFF; cdr3_nt: TGTGCCAGTAGTATGAGGCCAAGGACGGACGAATTGAACACTGAAGCTTTCTTT
v_call: TRBV6-5; clone_size: .; d_call: .; j_call: TRBJ1-5; cdr3_aa: CASRPDQHSNQPQHF; cdr3_nt: TGTGCCAGCAGGCCAGACCAGCATAGCAATCAGCCCCAGCATTTT
v_call: TRBV2; clone_size: .; d_call: .; j_call: TRBJ2-7; cdr3_aa: CASSGTLSYEQYF; cdr3_nt: TGTGCCAGCAGCGGCACGCTTTCCTACGAGCAGTACTTC
v_call: TRBV11-2; clone_size: .; d_call: TRBD2; j_call: TRBJ2-1; cdr3_aa: CASSPTSGLGNEQFF; cdr3_nt: TGTGCCAGCAGCCCGACTAGCGGTCTGGGGAATGAGCAGTTCTTC
v_call: TRBV10-3; clone_size: .; d_call: .; j_call: TRBJ2-7; cdr3_aa: CAISESKVRYSYEQYF; cdr3_nt: TGTGCCATCAGTGAGTCAAAGGTCAGATACTCCTACGAGCAGTACTTC
v_call: TRBV9; clone_size: .; d_call: .; j_call: TRBJ1-5; cdr3_aa: CASSAGDNNQPQHF; cdr3_nt: TGTGCCAGCAGCGCCGGGGACAATAATCAGCCCCAGCATTTT
v_call: TRBV28; clone_size: .; d_call: .; j_call: TRBJ2-7; cdr3_aa: CASGPPSPYEQYF; cdr3_nt: TGTGCCAGCGGTCCCCCGAGCCCCTACGAGCAGTACTTC
v_call: TRBV7-3; clone_size: .; d_call: TRBD2; j_call: TRBJ2-5; cdr3_aa: CASSLTGTSSETQYF; cdr3_nt: TGTGCCAGCAGCTTAACAGGGACTAGCTCGGAGACCCAGTACTTC
v_call: TRBV25-1; clone_size: .; d_call: .; j_call: TRBJ1-1; cdr3_aa: CASSDLRGLPPGGEAFF; cdr3_nt: TGTGCCAGCAGTGATTTAAGGGGACTTCCCCCGGGGGGTGAAGCTTTCTTT
v_call: TRBV9; clone_size: .; d_call: .; j_call: TRBJ2-2; cdr3_aa: CASSVGRADTGELFF; cdr3_nt: TGTGCCAGCAGCGTTGGCAGGGCGGACACCGGGGAGCTGTTTTTT
v_call: TRBV12-5; clone_size: .; d_call: TRBD2; j_call: TRBJ2-1; cdr3_aa: CASGLSQSGRIYNEQFF; cdr3_nt: TGTGCTAGTGGTTTGTCCCAAAGCGGGAGGATCTACAATGAGCAGTTCTTC
v_call: TRBV5-1; clone_size: once; d_call: .; j_call: TRBJ1-4; cdr3_aa: CASSPGEGLGEKLFF; cdr3_nt: TGCGCCAGCAGCCCGGGGGAGGGGCTGGGAGAAAAACTGTTTTTT
v_call: TRBV5-1; clone_size: .; d_call: .; j_call: TRBJ2-7; cdr3_aa: CASRASYEQYF; cdr3_nt: TGCGCCAGCAGGGCTTCATACGAGCAGTACTTC
v_call: TRBV5-1; clone_size: .; d_call: .; j_call: TRBJ2-1; cdr3_aa: CASTWAGSVNEQFF; cdr3_nt: TGCGCCAGCACCTGGGCGGGGTCTGTCAATGAGCAGTTCTTC
v_call: TRBV6-5; clone_size: .; d_call: TRBD1; j_call: TRBJ1-2; cdr3_aa: CASSSMGQGVGYTF; cdr3_nt: TGTGCCAGCAGTTCCATGGGACAGGGGGTCGGCTACACCTTC
v_call: TRBV27; clone_size: .; d_call: TRBD1; j_call: TRBJ2-7; cdr3_aa: CASSTLTGNYEQYF; cdr3_nt: TGTGCCAGCAGTACCCTGACAGGGAACTACGAGCAGTACTTC
v_call: TRBV27; clone_size: once; d_call: TRBD2; j_call: TRBJ2-7; cdr3_aa: CASRQTSVTYEQYF; cdr3_nt: TGTGCCAGCCGTCAAACTAGCGTGACCTACGAGCAGTACTTC
v_call: TRBV30; clone_size: once; d_call: .; j_call: TRBJ2-7; cdr3_aa: CAWSVLSGYEQYF; cdr3_nt: TGTGCCTGGAGTGTACTATCAGGGTACGAGCAGTACTTC
v_call: TRBV10-3; clone_size: .; d_call: .; j_call: TRBJ1-4; cdr3_aa: CAIRQGPNSEKLFF; cdr3_nt: TGTGCCATCAGACAGGGTCCCAATAGTGAAAAACTGTTTTTT
v_call: TRBV6-5; clone_size: .; d_call: .; j_call: TRBJ2-4; cdr3_aa: CASSRGGAAKTIQYF; cdr3_nt: TGTGCCAGCAGTAGGGGGGGTGCCGCAAAAACCATTCAGTACTTC
v_call: TRBV4-3; clone_size: once; d_call: .; j_call: TRBJ2-2; cdr3_aa: CASSQPEGRSWNTGELFF; cdr3_nt: TGCGCCAGCAGCCAACCCGAGGGACGGTCCTGGAACACCGGGGAGCTGTTTTTT
v_call: TRBV6-6; clone_size: .; d_call: .; j_call: TRBJ1-2; cdr3_aa: CVLGQGGPYGYTF; cdr3_nt: TGTGTCCTCGGGCAGGGTGGCCCCTATGGCTACACCTTC
v_call: TRBV9; clone_size: .; d_call: .; j_call: TRBJ1-2; cdr3_aa: CASSVGKGDYGYTF; cdr3_nt: TGTGCCAGCAGCGTAGGTAAGGGAGACTATGGCTACACCTTC
v_call: TRBV18; clone_size: .; d_call: .; j_call: TRBJ1-1; cdr3_aa: CASSPTMNTEAFF; cdr3_nt: TGTGCCAGCTCACCTACGATGAACACTGAAGCTTTCTTT
v_call: TRBV6-1; clone_size: .; d_call: .; j_call: TRBJ2-3; cdr3_aa: CASSAYKSSTDTQYF; cdr3_nt: TGTGCCAGCAGCGCATACAAGTCTAGCACAGATACGCAGTATTTT
v_call: TRBV28; clone_size: .; d_call: .; j_call: TRBJ1-3; cdr3_aa: CASSPTGGNTIYF; cdr3_nt: TGTGCCAGCAGCCCGACGGGAGGAAACACCATATATTTT
v_call: TRBV4-3; clone_size: once; d_call: TRBD2; j_call: TRBJ2-1; cdr3_aa: CASSQDNTAGFNEQFF; cdr3_nt: TGCGCCAGCAGCCAAGATAATACAGCGGGATTTAATGAGCAGTTCTTC
v_call: TRBV5-6; clone_size: .; d_call: .; j_call: TRBJ2-3; cdr3_aa: CASSLDNSRWDTQYF; cdr3_nt: TGTGCCAGCAGCTTGGATAACAGTCGATGGGATACGCAGTATTTT
v_call: TRBV5-1; clone_size: .; d_call: TRBD2; j_call: TRBJ2-1; cdr3_aa: CASSGGRTSGDNEQFF; cdr3_nt: TGCGCCAGCAGCGGCGGTCGGACTAGCGGCGACAATGAGCAGTTCTTC
v_call: TRBV5-4; clone_size: .; d_call: .; j_call: TRBJ2-7; cdr3_aa: CASSYNRDEQYF; cdr3_nt: TGTGCCAGCAGCTACAACAGGGACGAGCAGTACTTC